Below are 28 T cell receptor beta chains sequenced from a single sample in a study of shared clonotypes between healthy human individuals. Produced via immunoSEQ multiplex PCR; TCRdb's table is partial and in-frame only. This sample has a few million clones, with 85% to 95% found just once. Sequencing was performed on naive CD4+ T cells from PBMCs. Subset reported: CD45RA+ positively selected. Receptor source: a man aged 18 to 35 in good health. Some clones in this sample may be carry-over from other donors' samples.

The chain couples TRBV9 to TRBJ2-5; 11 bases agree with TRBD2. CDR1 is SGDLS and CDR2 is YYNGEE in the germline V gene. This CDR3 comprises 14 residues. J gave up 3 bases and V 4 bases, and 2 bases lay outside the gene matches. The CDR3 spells CASSRGLAEETQYF. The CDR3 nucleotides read TGTGCCAGCAGCAGGGGACTAGCGGAAGAGACCCAGTACTTC.

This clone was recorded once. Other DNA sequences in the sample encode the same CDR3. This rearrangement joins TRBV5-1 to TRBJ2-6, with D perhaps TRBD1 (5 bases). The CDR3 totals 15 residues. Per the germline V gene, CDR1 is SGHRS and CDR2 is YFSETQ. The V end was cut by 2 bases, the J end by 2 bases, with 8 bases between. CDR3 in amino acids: CASSLAGPGANVLTF. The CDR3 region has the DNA TGCGCCAGCAGCTTAGCAGGGCCTGGGGCCAACGTCCTGACTTTC.

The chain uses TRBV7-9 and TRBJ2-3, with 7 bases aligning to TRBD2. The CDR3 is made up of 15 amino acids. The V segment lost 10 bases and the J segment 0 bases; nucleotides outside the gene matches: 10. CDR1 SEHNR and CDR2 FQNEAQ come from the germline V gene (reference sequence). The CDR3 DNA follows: TGTGCCACTCCCGAACTAGCGAGCAGCACAGATACGCAGTATTTT. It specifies CATPELASSTDTQYF.

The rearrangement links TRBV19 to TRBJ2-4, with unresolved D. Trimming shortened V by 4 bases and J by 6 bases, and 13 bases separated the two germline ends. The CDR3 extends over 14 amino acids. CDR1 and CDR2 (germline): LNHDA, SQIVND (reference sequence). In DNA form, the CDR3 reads TGTGCCAGTAGTACCCCGTCGGGCGGAAACATTCAGTACTTC. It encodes CASSTPSGGNIQYF.

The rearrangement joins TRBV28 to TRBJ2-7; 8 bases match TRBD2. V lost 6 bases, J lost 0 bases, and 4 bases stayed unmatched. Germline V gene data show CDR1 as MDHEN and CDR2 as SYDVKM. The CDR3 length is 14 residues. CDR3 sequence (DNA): TGTGCCAGCAGGCAGCGGGAGCCCTCCTACGAGCAGTACTTC. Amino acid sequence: CASRQREPSYEQYF.

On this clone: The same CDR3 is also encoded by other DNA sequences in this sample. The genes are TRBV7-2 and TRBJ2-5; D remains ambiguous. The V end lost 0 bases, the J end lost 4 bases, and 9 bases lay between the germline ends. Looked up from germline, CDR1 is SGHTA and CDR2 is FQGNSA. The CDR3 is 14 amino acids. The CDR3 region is CASSLAGALETQYF. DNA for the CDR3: TGTGCCAGCAGCTTAGCTGGAGCCCTAGAGACCCAGTACTTC.

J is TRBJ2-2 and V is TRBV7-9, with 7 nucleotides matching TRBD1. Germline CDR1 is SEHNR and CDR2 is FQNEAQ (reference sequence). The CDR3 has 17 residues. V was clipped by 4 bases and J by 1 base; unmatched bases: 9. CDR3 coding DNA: TGTGCCAGCAGCTCCAAAGGGACAGCAATGAACACCGGGGAGCTGTTTTTT. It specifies CASSSKGTAMNTGELFF.

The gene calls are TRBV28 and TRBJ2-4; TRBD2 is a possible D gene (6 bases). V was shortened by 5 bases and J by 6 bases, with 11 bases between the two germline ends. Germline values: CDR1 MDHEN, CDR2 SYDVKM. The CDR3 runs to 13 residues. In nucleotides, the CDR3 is TGTGCCAGCAGTCAGATCGGGGGAAACATTCAGTACTTC. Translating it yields CASSQIGGNIQYF.

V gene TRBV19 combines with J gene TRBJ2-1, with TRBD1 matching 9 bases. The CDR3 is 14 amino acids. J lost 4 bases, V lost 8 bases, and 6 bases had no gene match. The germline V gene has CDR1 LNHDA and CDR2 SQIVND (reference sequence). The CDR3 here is CASERQGGYNEQFF. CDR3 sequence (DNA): TGTGCCAGTGAAAGACAGGGGGGTTACAATGAGCAGTTCTTC.

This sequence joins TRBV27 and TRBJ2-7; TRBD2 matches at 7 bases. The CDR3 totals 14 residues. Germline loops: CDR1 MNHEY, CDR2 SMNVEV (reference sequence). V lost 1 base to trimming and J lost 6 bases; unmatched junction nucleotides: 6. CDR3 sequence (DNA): TGTGCCAGCAGTTTATTGTTAGGCGGGAGCGAGCAGTACTTC. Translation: CASSLLLGGSEQYF.

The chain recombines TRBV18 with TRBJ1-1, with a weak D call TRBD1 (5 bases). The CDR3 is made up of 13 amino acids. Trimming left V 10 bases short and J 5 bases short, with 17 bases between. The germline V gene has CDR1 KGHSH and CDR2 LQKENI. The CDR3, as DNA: TGTGCCACCAGGCCGGGGACGATGACTGAAGCTTTCTTT. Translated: CATRPGTMTEAFF.

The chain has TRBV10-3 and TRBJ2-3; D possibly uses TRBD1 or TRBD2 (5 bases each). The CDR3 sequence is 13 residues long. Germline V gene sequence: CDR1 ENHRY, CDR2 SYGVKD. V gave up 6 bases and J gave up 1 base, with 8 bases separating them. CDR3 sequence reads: CAIRGRGTDTQYF. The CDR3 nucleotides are TGTGCCATCAGGGGGCGGGGCACAGATACGCAGTATTTT.

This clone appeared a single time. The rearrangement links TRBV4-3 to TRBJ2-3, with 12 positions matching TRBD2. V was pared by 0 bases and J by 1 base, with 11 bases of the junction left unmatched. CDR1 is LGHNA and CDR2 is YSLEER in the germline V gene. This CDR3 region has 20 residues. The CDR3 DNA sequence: TGCGCCAGCAGCCAAGATATCCTAGCGGGAGGGTTATGGGGCACAGATACGCAGTATTTT. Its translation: CASSQDILAGGLWGTDTQYF.

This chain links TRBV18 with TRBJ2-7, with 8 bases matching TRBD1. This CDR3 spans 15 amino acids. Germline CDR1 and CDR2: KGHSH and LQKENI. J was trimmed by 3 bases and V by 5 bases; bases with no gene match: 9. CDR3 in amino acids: CASSMRTGMVYEQYF. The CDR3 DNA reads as TGTGCCAGCTCAATGCGGACAGGGATGGTCTACGAGCAGTACTTC.

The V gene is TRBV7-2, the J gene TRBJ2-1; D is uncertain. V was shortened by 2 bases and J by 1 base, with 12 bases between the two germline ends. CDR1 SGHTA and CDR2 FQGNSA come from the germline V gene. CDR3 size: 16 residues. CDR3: CASSLTASRSYNEQFF. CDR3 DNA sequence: TGTGCCAGCAGCTTAACAGCTTCAAGATCCTACAATGAGCAGTTCTTC.

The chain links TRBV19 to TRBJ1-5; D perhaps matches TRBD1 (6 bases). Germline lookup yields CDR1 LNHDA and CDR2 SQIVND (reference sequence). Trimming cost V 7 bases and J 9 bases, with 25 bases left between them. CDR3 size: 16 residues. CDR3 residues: CASNGGPGVGLGPQHF. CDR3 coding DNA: TGTGCCAGTAATGGCGGGCCAGGGGTGGGATTAGGGCCCCAGCATTTT.

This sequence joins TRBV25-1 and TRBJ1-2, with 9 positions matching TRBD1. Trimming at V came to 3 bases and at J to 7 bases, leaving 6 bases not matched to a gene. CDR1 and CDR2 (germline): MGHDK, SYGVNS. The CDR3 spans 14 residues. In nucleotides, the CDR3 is TGTGCCAGCAGTGATAGGGGACAGGGAGGTGGCTACACCTTC. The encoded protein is CASSDRGQGGGYTF.

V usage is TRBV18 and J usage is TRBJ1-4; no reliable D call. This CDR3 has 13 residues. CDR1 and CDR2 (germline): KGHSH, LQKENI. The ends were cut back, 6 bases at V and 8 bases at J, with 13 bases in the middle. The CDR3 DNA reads TGTGCCAGCTCGTACCCTTTGGGGGAAAAACTGTTTTTT. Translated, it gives CASSYPLGEKLFF.

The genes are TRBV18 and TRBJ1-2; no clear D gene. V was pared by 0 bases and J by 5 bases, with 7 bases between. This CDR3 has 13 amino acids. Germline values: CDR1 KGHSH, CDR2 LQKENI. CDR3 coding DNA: TGTGCCAGCTCACCACCCGCCTTATATGGCTACACCTTC. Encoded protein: CASSPPALYGYTF.

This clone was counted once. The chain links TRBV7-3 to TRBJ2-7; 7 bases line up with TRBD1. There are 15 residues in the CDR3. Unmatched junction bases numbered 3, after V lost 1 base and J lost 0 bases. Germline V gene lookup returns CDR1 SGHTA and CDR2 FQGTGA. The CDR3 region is CASSLRAGGSYEQYF. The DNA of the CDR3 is TGTGCCAGCAGCTTAAGGGCAGGGGGCTCCTACGAGCAGTACTTC.

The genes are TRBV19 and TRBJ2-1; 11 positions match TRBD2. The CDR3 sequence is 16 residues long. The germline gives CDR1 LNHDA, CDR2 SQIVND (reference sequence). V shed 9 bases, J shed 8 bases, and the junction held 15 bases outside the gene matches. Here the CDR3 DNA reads TGTGCCAGATGGATCCTAGCGGGAGGCCCGGTTTATGAGCAGTTCTTC. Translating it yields CARWILAGGPVYEQFF.

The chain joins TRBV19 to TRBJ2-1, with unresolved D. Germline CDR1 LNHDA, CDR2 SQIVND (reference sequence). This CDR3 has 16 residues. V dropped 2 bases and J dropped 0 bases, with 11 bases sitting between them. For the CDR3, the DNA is TGTGCCAGTAGTATAATCACCGGGTACTCCTACAATGAGCAGTTCTTC. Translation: CASSIITGYSYNEQFF.

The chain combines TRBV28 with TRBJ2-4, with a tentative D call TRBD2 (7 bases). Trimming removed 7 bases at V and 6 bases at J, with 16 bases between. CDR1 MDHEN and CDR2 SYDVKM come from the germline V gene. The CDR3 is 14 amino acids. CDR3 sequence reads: CASTAPGGRNIQYF. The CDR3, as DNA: TGTGCCAGCACCGCCCCCGGGGGGCGAAACATTCAGTACTTC.

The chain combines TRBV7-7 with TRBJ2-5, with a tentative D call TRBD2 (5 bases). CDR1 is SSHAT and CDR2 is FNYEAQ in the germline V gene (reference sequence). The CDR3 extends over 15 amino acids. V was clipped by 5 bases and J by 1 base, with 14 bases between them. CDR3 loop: CASSQATTLQETQYF. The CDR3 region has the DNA TGTGCCAGCAGCCAAGCGACTACCCTCCAAGAGACCCAGTACTTC. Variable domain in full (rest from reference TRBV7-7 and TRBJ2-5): GAGVSQSPRYKVTKRGQDVTLRCDPISSHATLYWYQQALGQGPEFLTYFNYEAQPDKSGLPSDRFSAERPEGSISTLTIQRTEQRDSAMYRCASSQATTLQETQYFGPGTRLLVL.

The chain's CDR3 is CASSFTGTNMNTEAFF. The CDR3 region has the DNA TGTGCCAGCAGTTTCACAGGAACGAACATGAACACTGAAGCTTTCTTT. This chain connects TRBV6-5 to TRBJ1-1; possible D gene TRBD1, 5 bases. V lost 4 bases to trimming and J lost 0 bases, with 15 bases between them. Looked up from germline, CDR1 is MNHEY and CDR2 is SVGAGI. The CDR3 sequence is 16 residues long.

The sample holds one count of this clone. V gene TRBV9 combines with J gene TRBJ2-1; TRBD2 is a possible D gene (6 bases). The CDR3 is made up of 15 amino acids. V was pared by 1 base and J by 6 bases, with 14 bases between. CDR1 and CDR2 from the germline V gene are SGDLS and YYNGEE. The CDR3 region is CASSVLAAETNEQFF. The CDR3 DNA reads TGTGCCAGCAGCGTATTAGCGGCCGAGACCAATGAGCAGTTCTTC.

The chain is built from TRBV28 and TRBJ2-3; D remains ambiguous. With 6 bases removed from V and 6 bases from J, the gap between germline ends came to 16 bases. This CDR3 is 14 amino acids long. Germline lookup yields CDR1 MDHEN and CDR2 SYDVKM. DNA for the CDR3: TGTGCCAGCAGCCCCCCCTGGGCCTCTGATACGCAGTATTTT. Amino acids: CASSPPWASDTQYF.

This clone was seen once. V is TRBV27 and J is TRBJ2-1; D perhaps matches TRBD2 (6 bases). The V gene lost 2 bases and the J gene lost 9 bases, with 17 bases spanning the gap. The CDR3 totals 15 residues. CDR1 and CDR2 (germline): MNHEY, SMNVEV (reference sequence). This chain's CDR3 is CASSLLAINPGEQFF. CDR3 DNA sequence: TGTGCCAGCAGTTTACTAGCGATAAATCCAGGTGAGCAGTTCTTC.